What follows are 3 T cell receptor beta chains derived from one specimen sequenced in a study of control samples from healthy donors and cancer patients. The method was immunoSEQ multiplex PCR; TCRdb's version includes in-frame clones alone and lacks a portion of them. The sample yields under 70,000 clones, 75% to 95% seen once. What was sequenced was PBMCs. The receptor source for this set is a woman in her forties or fifties with colorectal cancer.

This chain joins TRBV10-3 and TRBJ1-3; D is ambiguous. Trimming stripped 7 bases from V and 0 bases from J, with 13 bases between. The germline gives CDR1 ENHRY, CDR2 SYGVKD. CDR3 size: 15 residues. CDR3: CAITGKLGSGNTIYF. Here the CDR3 DNA reads TGTGCCATCACGGGAAAATTGGGCTCTGGAAACACCATATATTTT.

The count of this clone is one. The chain carries TRBV28 and TRBJ2-5; D ambiguous. The V end was cut by 9 bases, the J end by 0 bases, with 5 bases between. The CDR3 length is 11 residues. Per the germline V gene, CDR1 is MDHEN and CDR2 is SYDVKM. The CDR3 bases are TGTGCCAGTGGCTACCAAGAGACCCAGTACTTC. Translated, it gives CASGYQETQYF.

The genes are TRBV25-1 and TRBJ2-7; weak D call: TRBD1 (6 bases). The V end lost 1 base, the J end lost 0 bases, and 13 bases lay between the germline ends. Germline CDR1 reads MGHDK; CDR2 reads SYGVNS. CDR3 length: 16 residues. CDR3 sequence: CASSESGGPYSYEQYF. The CDR3 DNA follows: TGTGCCAGCAGTGAATCTGGGGGCCCGTACTCCTACGAGCAGTACTTC.